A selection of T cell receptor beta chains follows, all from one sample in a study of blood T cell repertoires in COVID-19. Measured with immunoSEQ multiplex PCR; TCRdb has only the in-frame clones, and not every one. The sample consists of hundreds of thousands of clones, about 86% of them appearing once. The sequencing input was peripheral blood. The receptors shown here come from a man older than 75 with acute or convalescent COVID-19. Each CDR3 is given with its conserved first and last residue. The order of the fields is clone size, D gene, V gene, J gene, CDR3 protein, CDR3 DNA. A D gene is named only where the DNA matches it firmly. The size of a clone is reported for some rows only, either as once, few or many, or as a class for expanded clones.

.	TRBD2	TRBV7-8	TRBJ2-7	CASSLGLGRGDYEQYF	TGTGCCAGCAGCCTCGGACTAGGACGGGGTGATTACGAGCAGTACTTC
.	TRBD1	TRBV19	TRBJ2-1	CASSRQGRSEQFF	TGTGCCAGTAGTAGACAGGGCCGCAGTGAGCAGTTCTTC
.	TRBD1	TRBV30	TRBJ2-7	CAWSVAGQGGYEQYF	TGTGCCTGGAGTGTTGCGGGACAGGGAGGCTACGAGCAGTACTTC
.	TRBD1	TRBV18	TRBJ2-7	CASSPYRTGVHEQYF	TGTGCCAGCTCACCATATAGGACAGGGGTCCACGAGCAGTACTTC
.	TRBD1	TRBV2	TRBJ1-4	CASSEIAGGARGTNEKLFF	TGTGCCAGCAGTGAAATTGCAGGGGGCGCGAGAGGGACTAATGAAAAACTGTTTTTT
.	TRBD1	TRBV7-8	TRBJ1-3	CASSPTGSGNTIYF	TGTGCCAGCAGCCCGACAGGGTCTGGAAACACCATATATTTT
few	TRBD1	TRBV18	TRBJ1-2	CASSRDSGYTF	TGTGCCAGCTCCCGGGACAGCGGCTACACCTTC
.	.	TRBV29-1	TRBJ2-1	CSAPSSLPYNEQFF	TGCAGCGCCCCTAGTTCCCTCCCCTACAATGAGCAGTTCTTC
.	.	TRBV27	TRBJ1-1	CASSPRRENTEAFF	TGTGCCAGCAGTCCCCGACGGGAAAACACTGAAGCTTTCTTT
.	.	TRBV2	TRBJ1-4	CASIFNPGGNGEKLFF	TGTGCCAGCATCTTCAATCCGGGGGGTAACGGGGAAAAACTGTTTTTT
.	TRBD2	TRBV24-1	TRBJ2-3	CATAGLAGVTDTQYF	TGTGCCACAGCGGGACTAGCGGGAGTTACAGATACGCAGTATTTT
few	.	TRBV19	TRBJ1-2	CASSQGGGYTF	TGTGCCAGTAGTCAGGGAGGTGGCTACACCTTC
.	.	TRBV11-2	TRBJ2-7	CASSLEQGPYEQYF	TGTGCCAGCAGCTTAGAACAGGGACCCTACGAGCAGTACTTC
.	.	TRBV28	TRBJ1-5	CASSLMDIQFQPQHF	TGTGCCAGCAGTTTGATGGACATTCAGTTTCAGCCCCAGCATTTT
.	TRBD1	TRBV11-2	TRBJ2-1	CASSLGQGYNEQFF	TGTGCCAGCAGCCTGGGACAGGGGTACAATGAGCAGTTCTTC
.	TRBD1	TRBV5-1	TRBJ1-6	CASSLSQGTGGESPLHF	TGCGCCAGCAGCTTGAGCCAGGGAACAGGGGGCGAGTCACCCCTCCACTTT
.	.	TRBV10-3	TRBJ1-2	CAISERRSEDGYTF	TGTGCCATCAGCGAACGCCGGTCGGAGGATGGCTACACCTTC
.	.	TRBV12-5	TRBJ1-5	CASGLVLGAQGISNQPQHF	TGTGCTAGTGGTTTGGTACTAGGCGCCCAAGGAATTAGCAATCAGCCCCAGCATTTT
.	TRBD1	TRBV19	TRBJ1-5	CASSKLTGDYSNQPQHF	TGTGCCAGTAGTAAACTGACAGGGGATTATAGCAATCAGCCCCAGCATTTT
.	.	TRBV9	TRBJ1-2	CASSVASAANYGYTF	TGTGCCAGCAGCGTAGCGTCTGCGGCAAACTATGGCTACACCTTC
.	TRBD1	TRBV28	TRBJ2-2	CASRTNPGTGGTGELFF	TGTGCCAGCAGAACAAACCCCGGGACAGGGGGGACCGGGGAGCTGTTTTTT
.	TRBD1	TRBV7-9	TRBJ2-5	CASSHATGHGKTQYF	TGTGCCAGCAGCCACGCGACAGGGCACGGAAAGACCCAGTACTTC
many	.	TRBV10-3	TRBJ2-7	CAISRGRDSGEQYF	TGTGCCATCAGTCGGGGACGGGACTCTGGCGAGCAGTACTTC
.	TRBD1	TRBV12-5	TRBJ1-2	CASAGTGGYYGYTF	TGTGCTAGTGCCGGGACAGGGGGCTACTATGGCTACACCTTC
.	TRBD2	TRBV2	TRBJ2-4	CASTQGSGGVQYF	TGTGCCAGCACGCAGGGTAGCGGGGGAGTCCAGTACTTC
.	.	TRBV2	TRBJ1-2	CASAGGGGYTF	TGTGCCAGCGCCGGTGGAGGTGGCTACACCTTC
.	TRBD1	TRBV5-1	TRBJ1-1	CASSPGTAYGDEAFF	TGCGCCAGCAGTCCCGGGACAGCGTATGGGGATGAAGCTTTCTTT
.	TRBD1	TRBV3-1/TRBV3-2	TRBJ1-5	CASSLGQGGQPQHF	TGTGCCAGCAGCCTCGGACAGGGAGGGCAGCCCCAGCATTTT
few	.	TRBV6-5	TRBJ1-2	CASTSGLNYGYTF	TGTGCCAGCACATCGGGGTTAAACTATGGCTACACCTTC
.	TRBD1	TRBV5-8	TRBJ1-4	CASSPGQGGREKLFF	TGTGCCAGCAGCCCAGGACAGGGAGGTCGGGAAAAACTGTTTTTT
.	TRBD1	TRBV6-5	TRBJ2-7	CASRKTGTGAEEYF	TGTGCCAGCAGAAAAACCGGGACAGGGGCCGAAGAGTACTTC
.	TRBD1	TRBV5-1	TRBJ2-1	CASSFGQGAYNEQFF	TGCGCCAGCAGCTTTGGACAGGGGGCTTACAATGAGCAGTTCTTC
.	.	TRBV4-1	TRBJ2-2	CASGIDRYRELFF	TGCGCCAGCGGAATAGACAGGTACCGGGAGCTGTTTTTT
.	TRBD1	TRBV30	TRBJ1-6	CAWSVRLNRGNSPLHF	TGTGCCTGGAGTGTACGTCTGAACAGGGGGAACTCACCCCTCCACTTT
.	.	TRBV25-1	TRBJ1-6	CASNPQGRDSPLHF	TGTGCCAGCAACCCCCAGGGGCGCGATTCACCCCTCCACTTT
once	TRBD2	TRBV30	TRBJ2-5	CALPEAGGQAETQYF	TGTGCCCTACCGGAAGCGGGAGGTCAGGCGGAGACCCAGTACTTC
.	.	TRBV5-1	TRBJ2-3	CASSLGVDTQYF	TGCGCCAGCAGCTTGGGAGTAGATACGCAGTATTTT
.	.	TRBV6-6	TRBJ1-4	CASRQVLNEKLFF	TGTGCCAGCAGACAGGTCCTTAATGAAAAACTGTTTTTT
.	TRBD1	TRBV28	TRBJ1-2	CASSSGTAIATGGYTF	TGTGCCAGCAGTTCCGGGACAGCCATTGCCACAGGCGGCTACACCTTC
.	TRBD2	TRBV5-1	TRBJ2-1	CASSLAGRGGIDEQFF	TGCGCCAGCAGCTTGGCCGGGCGGGGGGGCATCGATGAGCAGTTCTTC
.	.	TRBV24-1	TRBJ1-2	CATSDGTNYYGYTF	TGTGCCACCAGTGATGGGACAAACTACTATGGCTACACCTTC
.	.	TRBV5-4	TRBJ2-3	CASSVRQAGSTDTQYF	TGTGCCAGCAGCGTTCGACAGGCCGGTAGCACAGATACGCAGTATTTT
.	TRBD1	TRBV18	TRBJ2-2	CASSPPGTGTGELFF	TGTGCCAGCTCACCTCCCGGGACAGGGACCGGGGAGCTGTTTTTT
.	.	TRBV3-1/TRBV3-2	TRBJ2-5	CASSRGPEPQYF	TGTGCCAGCAGCCGGGGCCCAGAACCCCAGTACTTC
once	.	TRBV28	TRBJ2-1	CASRETGVGRNEQFF	TGTGCCAGCAGGGAAACAGGGGTAGGGAGGAATGAGCAGTTCTTC
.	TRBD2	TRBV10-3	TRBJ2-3	CAISEGTSGDTQYF	TGTGCCATCAGTGAGGGGACTAGCGGAGATACGCAGTATTTT
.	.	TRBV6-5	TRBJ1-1	CASSYSKRGLNTEAFF	TGTGCCAGCAGTTACTCAAAGAGAGGGCTTAACACTGAAGCTTTCTTT
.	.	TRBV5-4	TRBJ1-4	CASSLEGSTNEKLFF	TGTGCCAGCAGCTTGGAGGGGTCAACTAATGAAAAACTGTTTTTT